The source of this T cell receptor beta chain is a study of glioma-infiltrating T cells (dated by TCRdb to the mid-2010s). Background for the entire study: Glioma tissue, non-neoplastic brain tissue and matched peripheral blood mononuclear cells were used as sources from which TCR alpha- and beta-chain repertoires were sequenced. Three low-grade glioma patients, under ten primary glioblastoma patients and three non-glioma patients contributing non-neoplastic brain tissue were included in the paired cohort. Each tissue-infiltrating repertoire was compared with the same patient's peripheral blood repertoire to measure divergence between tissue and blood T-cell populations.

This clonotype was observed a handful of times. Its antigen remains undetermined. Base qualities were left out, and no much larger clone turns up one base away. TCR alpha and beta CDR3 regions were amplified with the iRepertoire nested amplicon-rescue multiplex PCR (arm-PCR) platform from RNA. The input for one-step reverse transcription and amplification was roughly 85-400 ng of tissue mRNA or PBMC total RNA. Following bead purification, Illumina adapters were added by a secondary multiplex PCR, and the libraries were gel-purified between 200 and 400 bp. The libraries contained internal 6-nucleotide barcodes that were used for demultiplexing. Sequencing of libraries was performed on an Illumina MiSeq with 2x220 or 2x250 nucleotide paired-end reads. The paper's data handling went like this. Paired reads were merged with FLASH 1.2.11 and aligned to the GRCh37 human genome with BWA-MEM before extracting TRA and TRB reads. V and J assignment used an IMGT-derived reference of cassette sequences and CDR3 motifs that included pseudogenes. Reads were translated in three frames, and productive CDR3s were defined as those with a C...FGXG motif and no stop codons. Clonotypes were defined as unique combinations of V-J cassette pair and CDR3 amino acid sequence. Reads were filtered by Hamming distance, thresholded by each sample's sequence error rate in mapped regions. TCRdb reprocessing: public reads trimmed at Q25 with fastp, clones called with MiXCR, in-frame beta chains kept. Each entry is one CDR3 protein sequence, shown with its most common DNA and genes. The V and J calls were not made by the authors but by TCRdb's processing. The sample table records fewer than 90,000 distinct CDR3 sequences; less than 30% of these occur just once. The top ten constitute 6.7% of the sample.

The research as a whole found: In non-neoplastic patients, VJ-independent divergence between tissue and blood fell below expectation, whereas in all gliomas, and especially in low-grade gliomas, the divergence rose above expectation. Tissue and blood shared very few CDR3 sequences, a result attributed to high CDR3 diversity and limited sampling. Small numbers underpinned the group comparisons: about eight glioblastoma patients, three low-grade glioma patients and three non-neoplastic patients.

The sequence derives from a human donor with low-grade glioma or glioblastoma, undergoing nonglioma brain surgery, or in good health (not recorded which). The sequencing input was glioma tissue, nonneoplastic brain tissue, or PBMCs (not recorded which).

The nucleotide sequence is TGTGCCAGCAGGGCCGCCAGGGACTCTGGAAACACCATATATTTT. It is translated as CASRAARDSGNTIYF. The chain was built from TRBV7-2 and TRBJ1-3; perhaps TRBD1 is the D gene, with 5 bases matching. The germline V gene supplies CDR1 SGHTA and CDR2 FQGNSA. The CDR3 sequence holds 15 residues, the cysteine and phenylalanine included. Left in the record is the CDR3 DNA by itself, 45 bases read in frame from the first base. V and J are truncated by 6 bases and 0 bases respectively, leaving an intervening sequence of 12 bases.